What follows is one T cell receptor beta chain and its context. Between the trimmed V and J ends, which lost 6 bases and 2 bases, there was a span of 16 bases. The CDR3 has 15 residues. Germline V gene sequence: CDR1 MNHNY, CDR2 SVGAGI (reference sequence). The sample originates from a study of blood T cell repertoires in COVID-19. About the research overall: COVID-19 samples from acute and convalescent phases originated in the United States, Italy and Spain. PBMCs, B-cell-depleted T cells, or T cells were the source of the cDNA or gDNA that made up the material.

The protocol was immunoSEQ multiplex PCR, while the TCRdb copy is restricted to in-frame clones and leaves out a portion. This table has 150,000 to 200,000 clones, about 86% appearing once. The sequencing input was peripheral blood. This clonotype was sampled from a man aged 55 to 69 with acute or convalescent COVID-19. This rearrangement joins TRBV6-6 to TRBJ1-2; the D gene is possibly TRBD1 (5 bases). CDR3: CASSPTGVGNYGYTF. Written as DNA, the CDR3 is TGTGCCAGCAGCCCAACAGGTGTGGGGAACTATGGCTACACCTTC.